The clone carrying this T cell receptor (beta chain) has ten or more counts. Its cognate antigen is unknown. A single record per CDR3 protein comes from TCRdb applying MiXCR to the reads. Found here are a few hundred thousand distinct CDR3 sequences, 20% to 25% of them singletons; the top ten hold 10% to 15%. This sample is part of a study of T cell repertoires in cytomegalovirus infection. About the study: Use of recently identified HLA-C-restricted and well-studied HLA-B-restricted CMV epitopes was part of the study. Public TCR beta signatures marked donors with CMV infection and the matching HLA. Study-wide points: Carriers of CMV plus the relevant HLA were identified by cumulative public TCR beta family frequency. HLA-C-restricted TCR beta clonotypes specific for CMV led the ex vivo response.

The source was cultured PBMCs, collected from culture after CMV antigen stimulation. This sequence was found in a human donor in good health (CMV status not recorded). Some clones in this sample may be carry-over from other donors' samples.

CDR3 nucleotide sequence: TGTGCCAGCAGCCCGGGGTGGGGGCCAACTAATGAAAAACTGTTTTTT. Protein: CASSPGWGPTNEKLFF. V and J are TRBV7-2 and TRBJ1-4; maybe TRBD1 (6 bases). Germline assignment: CDR1 SGHTA and CDR2 FQGNSA. Trimming shortened V by 5 bases and J by 0 bases, and 13 bases separated the two germline ends. The CDR3 has 16 amino acids. The entire variable domain, with the rest obtained from reference TRBV7-2 and TRBJ1-4, is as follows: GAGVSQSPSNKVTEKGKDVELRCDPISGHTALYWYRQSLGQGLEFLIYFQGNSAPDKSGLPSDRFSAERTGGSVSTLTIQRTQQEDSAVYLCASSPGWGPTNEKLFFGSGTQLSVL.